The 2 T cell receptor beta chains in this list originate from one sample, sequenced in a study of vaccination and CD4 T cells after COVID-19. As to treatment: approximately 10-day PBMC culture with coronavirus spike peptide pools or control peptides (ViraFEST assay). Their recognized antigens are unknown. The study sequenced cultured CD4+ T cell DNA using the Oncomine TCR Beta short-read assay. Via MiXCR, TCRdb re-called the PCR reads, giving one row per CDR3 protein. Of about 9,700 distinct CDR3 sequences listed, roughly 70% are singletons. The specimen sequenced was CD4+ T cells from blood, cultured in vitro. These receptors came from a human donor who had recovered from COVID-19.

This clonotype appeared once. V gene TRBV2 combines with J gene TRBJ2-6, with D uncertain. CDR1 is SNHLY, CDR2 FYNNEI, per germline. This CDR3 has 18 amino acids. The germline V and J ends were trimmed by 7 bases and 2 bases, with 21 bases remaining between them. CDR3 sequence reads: CASINKDLSGPGANVLTF. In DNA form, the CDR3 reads TGTGCCAGCATTAACAAGGACCTCTCAGGACCTGGGGCCAACGTCCTGACTTTC.

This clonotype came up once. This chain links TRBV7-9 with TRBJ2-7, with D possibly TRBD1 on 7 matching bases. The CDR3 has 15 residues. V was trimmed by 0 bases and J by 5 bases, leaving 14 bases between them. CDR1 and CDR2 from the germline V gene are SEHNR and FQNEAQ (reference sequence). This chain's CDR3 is CASSLARQGGHEQYF. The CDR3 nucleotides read TGTGCCAGCAGCTTAGCGCGCCAGGGGGGCCACGAGCAGTACTTC.